Listed below are T cell receptor beta chains from one sample, sequenced in a study of T-cell reconstitution after alpha-beta-depleted transplantation in children. Each CDR3 protein is one row after TCRdb ran MiXCR on the PCR reads. The sample gives around 580,000 distinct CDR3 sequences, 25% to 30% of which show up once; 30% to 40% is in the top ten. The source material was PBMCs, sampled before TCRalphabeta/CD19-depleted stem cell transplant. The receptors derive from a boy less than two years old with Wiskott-Aldrich syndrome, due to receive a stem cell transplant. Both conserved end residues are part of each CDR3. The D gene is left open where the match is weak. Not every row has a clone size; where given, it reads once, few, many or a size class.

CDR3nt: TGCGCCAGCAGCTCGACAGGTCCTGGAAACACCATATATTTT
CDR3aa: CASSSTGPGNTIYF
v_gene: TRBV5-1
d_gene: -
j_gene: TRBJ1-3
abundance: few

CDR3nt: TGTGCCAGCAGCTTATATGCCGATACCTTTCCCCTTGGCTACACCTTC
CDR3aa: CASSLYADTFPLGYTF
v_gene: TRBV7-8
d_gene: -
j_gene: TRBJ1-2
abundance: -

CDR3nt: TGTGCCAGCAGTTTGGTCTCCAAGGGCTACAATGAGCAGTTCTTC
CDR3aa: CASSLVSKGYNEQFF
v_gene: TRBV12-3/TRBV12-4
d_gene: -
j_gene: TRBJ2-1
abundance: -

CDR3nt: TGTGCCATCAGTGAGGGGAAAGTGGAGCAGTTCTTC
CDR3aa: CAISEGKVEQFF
v_gene: TRBV10-3
d_gene: -
j_gene: TRBJ2-1
abundance: -

CDR3nt: TGCGCCAGCAGGGGTCCCTACGAGCAGTACTTC
CDR3aa: CASRGPYEQYF
v_gene: TRBV5-1
d_gene: -
j_gene: TRBJ2-7
abundance: few

CDR3nt: TGTGCCAGCGACAGCGGGACTAGCTACGAGCAGTACTTC
CDR3aa: CASDSGTSYEQYF
v_gene: TRBV7-9
d_gene: TRBD2
j_gene: TRBJ2-7
abundance: -

CDR3nt: TGTGCCAGCAGCCCTTGGGTAGGGACAGGGGTTGTCGAGCAGTACTTC
CDR3aa: CASSPWVGTGVVEQYF
v_gene: TRBV28
d_gene: TRBD1
j_gene: TRBJ2-7
abundance: few

CDR3nt: TGTGCCAGCAGCTTAGCGCTTCCAGGGGGAGAGCAGTACTTC
CDR3aa: CASSLALPGGEQYF
v_gene: TRBV7-9
d_gene: TRBD1
j_gene: TRBJ2-7
abundance: -

CDR3nt: TGTGCCACCAGTGACTCTACTAGCGGGCGAAACAATGAGCAGTTCTTC
CDR3aa: CATSDSTSGRNNEQFF
v_gene: TRBV24-1
d_gene: TRBD2
j_gene: TRBJ2-1
abundance: few

CDR3nt: TGCAGTGCTCGGGGACTAGCGGGACAACCATCGAACACCGGGGAGCTGTTTTTT
CDR3aa: CSARGLAGQPSNTGELFF
v_gene: TRBV20-1
d_gene: TRBD2
j_gene: TRBJ2-2
abundance: -

CDR3nt: TGCGCCAGCAGCACACAAAGCGGGAGTACAGATACGCAGTATTTT
CDR3aa: CASSTQSGSTDTQYF
v_gene: TRBV5-1
d_gene: TRBD2
j_gene: TRBJ2-3
abundance: -

CDR3nt: TGTGCCAGCAGCGCGGACGGCGGCTATGGCTACACCTTC
CDR3aa: CASSADGGYGYTF
v_gene: TRBV7-6
d_gene: -
j_gene: TRBJ1-2
abundance: few

CDR3nt: TGTGCCAGCAGTTTATATGGCGGGTGGGAAAAACTGTTTTTT
CDR3aa: CASSLYGGWEKLFF
v_gene: TRBV28
d_gene: -
j_gene: TRBJ1-4
abundance: -

CDR3nt: TGCGCCAGCAGCTTGGAAGGGGGCGGGTACGAGCAGTACTTC
CDR3aa: CASSLEGGGYEQYF
v_gene: TRBV5-1
d_gene: TRBD1
j_gene: TRBJ2-7
abundance: many

CDR3nt: TGTGCCAGCAGGGGGACTAGAGCACGCGAGACCCAGTACTTC
CDR3aa: CASRGTRARETQYF
v_gene: TRBV12-3/TRBV12-4
d_gene: TRBD2
j_gene: TRBJ2-5
abundance: -